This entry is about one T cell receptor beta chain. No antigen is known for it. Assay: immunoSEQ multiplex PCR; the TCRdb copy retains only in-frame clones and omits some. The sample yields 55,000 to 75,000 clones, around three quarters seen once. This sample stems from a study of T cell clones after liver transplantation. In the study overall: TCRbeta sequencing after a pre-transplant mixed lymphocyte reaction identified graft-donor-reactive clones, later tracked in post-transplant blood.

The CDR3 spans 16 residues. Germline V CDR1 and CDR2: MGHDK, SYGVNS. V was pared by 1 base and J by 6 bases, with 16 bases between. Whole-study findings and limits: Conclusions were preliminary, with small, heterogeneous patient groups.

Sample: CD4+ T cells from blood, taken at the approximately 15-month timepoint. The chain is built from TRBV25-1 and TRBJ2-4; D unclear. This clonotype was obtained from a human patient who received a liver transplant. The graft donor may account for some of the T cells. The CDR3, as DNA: TGTGCCAGCAGTGAATCGGGCGGCAGCCTAGGAAACATTCAGTACTTC. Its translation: CASSESGGSLGNIQYF.